The TCR beta chain under discussion was sequenced for a study of regulatory T cells in long-lasting Graves disease. This clonotype has ten or more counts. Its matching antigen is unknown. TCR beta libraries were built with iRepertoire HTBI primers and Arm-PCR of CDR3 regions. Via MiXCR, TCRdb re-called the multiplex PCR reads, giving one row per CDR3 protein. The sample includes about 380,000 distinct CDR3 sequences, around 15% of them seen just once. Study conclusions and caveats: With 2,500 to 3,000 shared public clonotypes, persistent patients exceeded new patients, who shared more than 750. Accuracy may have suffered from the small sample size.

Specified time point: newly diagnosed GD, antithyroid drugs for less than 3 months. From RNA extracted from PBMCs, the TCR library was made. CDR1 is SQVTM, CDR2 ANQGSEA, per germline. CDR3 size: 18 residues. V trimming: 4 bases; J trimming: 2 bases; junction bases outside the gene matches: 16. The source material was peripheral blood mononuclear cells (PBMCs), sampled at new diagnosis, from a patient treated with antithyroid drugs. The rearrangement uses TRBV29-1 and TRBJ2-5, with TRBD1 identical over 10 bases. The TCR sequence derives from a female donor with Graves disease. CDR3 sequence (DNA): TGCAGCGTTGGTGTGAGGTCACTCAAGGACAGGGGGCAAGAGACCCAGTACTTC. Amino acids: CSVGVRSLKDRGQETQYF.